This paragraph covers one T cell receptor beta chain sequence. Reverse transcription used 0.5 to 1 ug RNA and random hexamers. Amplification of TCR beta CDR3 by immunoSEQ multiplex PCR spanned 54 Vbeta and 13 Jbeta. TCRdb re-derived calls from the immunoSEQ multiplex PCR reads in MiXCR, one entry per CDR3 protein. The data show about 180,000 distinct CDR3 sequences, around 95% seen once. While CD8+ and CD4+ T cells were isolated negatively, TEMRA cells were enriched by FACS. The sample is drawn from a study of CD8 T cells in Susac syndrome. Trimming pared 3 bases from V and 1 base from J, leaving 14 bases between. This CDR3 spans 15 amino acids. Germline-derived CDR1 and CDR2 are SQVTM and ANQGSEA.

Sequenced material: CD4+ T cells from PBMCs. The rearrangement links TRBV29-1 to TRBJ2-3; perhaps TRBD1 as D (5 bases). This TCR was sampled from a human donor with multiple sclerosis. The CDR3 sequence: CSVDPRVTGTDTQYF. The CDR3 region has the DNA TGCAGCGTTGATCCCAGGGTCACGGGCACAGATACGCAGTATTTT.